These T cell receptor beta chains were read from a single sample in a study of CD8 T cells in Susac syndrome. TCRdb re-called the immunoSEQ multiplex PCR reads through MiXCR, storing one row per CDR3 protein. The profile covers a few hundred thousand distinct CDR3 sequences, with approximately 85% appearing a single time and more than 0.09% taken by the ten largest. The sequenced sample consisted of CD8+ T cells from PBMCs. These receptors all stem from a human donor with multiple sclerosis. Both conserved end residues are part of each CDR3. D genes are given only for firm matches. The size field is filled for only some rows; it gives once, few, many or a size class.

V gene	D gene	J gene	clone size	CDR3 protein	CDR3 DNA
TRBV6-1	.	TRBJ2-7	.	CASSEDIGSYEQYF	TGTGCCAGCAGTGAAGACATAGGATCCTACGAGCAGTACTTC
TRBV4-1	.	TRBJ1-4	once	CASSQEIQAKKLFF	TGCGCCAGCAGCCAAGAGATACAGGCCAAAAAACTGTTTTTT
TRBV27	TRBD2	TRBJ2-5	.	CASSLKWEGRVEETQYF	TGTGCCAGCAGTTTAAAGTGGGAGGGCCGCGTGGAAGAGACCCAGTACTTC
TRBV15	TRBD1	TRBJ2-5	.	CATSRGPGTVYQETQYF	TGTGCCACCAGCAGGGGCCCCGGGACAGTGTACCAAGAGACCCAGTACTTC
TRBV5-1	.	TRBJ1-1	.	CASSLAQGQTEAFF	TGCGCCAGCAGCTTGGCGCAGGGTCAGACTGAAGCTTTCTTT
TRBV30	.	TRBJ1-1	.	CAWAGTRSSEAFF	TGTGCCTGGGCCGGGACAAGGTCTTCTGAAGCTTTCTTT
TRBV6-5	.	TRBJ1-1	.	CASSDRFLEAFF	TGTGCCAGCAGTGACAGGTTCCTGGAAGCTTTCTTT
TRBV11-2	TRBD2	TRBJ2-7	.	CASSKGTSGYEQYF	TGTGCCAGCAGCAAGGGGACTAGCGGCTACGAGCAGTACTTC
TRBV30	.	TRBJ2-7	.	CAWGPGIYEQYF	TGTGCCTGGGGACCAGGGATTTACGAGCAGTACTTC
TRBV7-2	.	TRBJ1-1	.	CASSLGPRLNTEAFF	TGTGCCAGCAGCTTAGGTCCGCGGCTGAACACTGAAGCTTTCTTT
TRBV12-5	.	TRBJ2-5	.	CASAQNTLQETQYF	TGTGCTAGTGCCCAAAATACACTCCAAGAGACCCAGTACTTC
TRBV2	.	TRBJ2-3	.	CATGGLTDTQYF	TGTGCCACCGGGGGCCTCACAGATACGCAGTATTTT
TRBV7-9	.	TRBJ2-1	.	CASSLVRTLSSYNEQFF	TGTGCCAGCAGCTTAGTCAGGACTTTAAGCTCCTACAATGAGCAGTTCTTC
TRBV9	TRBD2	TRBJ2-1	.	CASSPKLAAVGDNEQFF	TGTGCCAGCAGCCCGAAACTAGCGGCCGTGGGGGACAATGAGCAGTTCTTC
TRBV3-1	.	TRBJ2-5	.	CASSQDYAQETQYF	TGTGCCAGCAGCCAAGATTACGCCCAAGAGACCCAGTACTTC
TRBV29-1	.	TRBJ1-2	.	CSVEGTEYGYTF	TGCAGCGTTGAAGGGACAGAGTATGGCTACACCTTC
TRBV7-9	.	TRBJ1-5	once	CASSPGRDNQPQHF	TGTGCCAGCAGCCCCGGGAGGGACAATCAGCCCCAGCATTTT
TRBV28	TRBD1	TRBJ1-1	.	CASSVLPPQGRAFF	TGTGCCAGCAGTGTGTTACCCCCACAGGGGAGGGCTTTCTTT
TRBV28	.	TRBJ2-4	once	CASSLRGPQNIQYF	TGTGCCAGCAGTTTACGTGGGCCCCAAAACATTCAGTACTTC
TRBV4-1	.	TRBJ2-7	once	CASSQEQTYEQYF	TGCGCCAGCAGCCAAGAACAGACCTACGAGCAGTACTTC
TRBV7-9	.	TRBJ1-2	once	CASSLVQSGAAPYGYTF	TGTGCCAGCAGCTTAGTACAGTCGGGGGCAGCCCCCTATGGCTACACCTTC
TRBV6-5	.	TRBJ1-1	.	CASSLDENTEAFF	TGTGCCAGCAGCTTAGACGAGAACACTGAAGCTTTCTTT
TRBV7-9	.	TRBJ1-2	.	CASSLWTASASNYGYTF	TGTGCCAGCAGCTTATGGACAGCTTCCGCATCTAACTATGGCTACACCTTC
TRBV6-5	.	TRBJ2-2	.	CASSYFTGELFF	TGTGCCAGCAGTTACTTCACCGGGGAGCTGTTTTTT
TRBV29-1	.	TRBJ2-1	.	CSVEPTGMQYEKFF	TGCAGCGTTGAGCCAACAGGGATGCAATATGAGAAGTTCTTC
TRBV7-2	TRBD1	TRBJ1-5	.	CASSLALAGGPIRDQPQHF	TGTGCCAGCAGCTTAGCGCTGGCAGGGGGCCCAATACGGGATCAGCCCCAGCATTTT
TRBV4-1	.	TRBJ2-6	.	CASRTWAAGANVLTF	TGCGCCAGCAGAACCTGGGCGGCTGGGGCCAACGTCCTGACTTTC
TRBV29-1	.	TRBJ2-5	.	CSVEDHTGLYQETQYF	TGCAGCGTTGAAGATCATACAGGATTGTACCAAGAGACCCAGTACTTC
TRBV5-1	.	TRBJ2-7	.	CAKPGQARYEQYF	TGCGCGAAACCGGGTCAGGCCCGCTACGAGCAGTACTTC
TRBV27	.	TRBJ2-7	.	CASSSGTRPNEQYF	TGTGCCAGCAGTTCCGGGACTCGACCTAACGAGCAGTACTTC
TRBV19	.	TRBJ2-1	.	CASSILLEGEEGEQFF	TGTGCCAGTAGTATTTTGTTGGAAGGGGAGGAAGGTGAGCAGTTCTTC
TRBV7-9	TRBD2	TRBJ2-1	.	CASRPTSGVSDEQFF	TGTGCCAGCAGGCCCACTAGCGGGGTCAGTGATGAGCAGTTCTTC
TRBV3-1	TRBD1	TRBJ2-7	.	CASSKLQGAIYEQYF	TGTGCCAGCAGCAAATTACAGGGGGCGATCTACGAGCAGTACTTC
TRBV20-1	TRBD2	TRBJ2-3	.	CSARDSREGLQQYF	TGCAGTGCTAGAGACTCGCGGGAGGGCCTTCAGCAGTATTTT
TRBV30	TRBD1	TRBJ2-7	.	CAWGWDSAGEQYF	TGTGCCTGGGGTTGGGACAGCGCGGGCGAGCAGTACTTC
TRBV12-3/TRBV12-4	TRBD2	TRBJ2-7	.	CASSLALGLAGDSVSYEQYF	TGTGCCAGCAGTTTAGCCCTTGGACTAGCGGGCGATTCAGTCTCCTACGAGCAGTACTTC
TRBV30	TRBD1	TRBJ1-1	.	CAWTHGQEDLNTEAFF	TGTGCCTGGACCCACGGACAGGAAGATCTGAACACTGAAGCTTTCTTT
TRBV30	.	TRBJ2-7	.	CAWSVQPSYEQYF	TGTGCCTGGAGTGTACAGCCTTCCTACGAGCAGTACTTC
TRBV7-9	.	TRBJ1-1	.	CASSQGGVDTEAFF	TGTGCCAGCAGCCAAGGGGGTGTGGACACTGAAGCTTTCTTT
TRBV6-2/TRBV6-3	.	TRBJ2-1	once	CASSYRGPSQPHEQFF	TGTGCCAGCAGTTACCGGGGTCCCTCCCAACCCCATGAGCAGTTCTTC
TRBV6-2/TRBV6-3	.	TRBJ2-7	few	CASSYSVWGEQDRAYEQYF	TGTGCCAGCAGTTACTCCGTCTGGGGGGAACAGGACAGAGCCTACGAGCAGTACTTC